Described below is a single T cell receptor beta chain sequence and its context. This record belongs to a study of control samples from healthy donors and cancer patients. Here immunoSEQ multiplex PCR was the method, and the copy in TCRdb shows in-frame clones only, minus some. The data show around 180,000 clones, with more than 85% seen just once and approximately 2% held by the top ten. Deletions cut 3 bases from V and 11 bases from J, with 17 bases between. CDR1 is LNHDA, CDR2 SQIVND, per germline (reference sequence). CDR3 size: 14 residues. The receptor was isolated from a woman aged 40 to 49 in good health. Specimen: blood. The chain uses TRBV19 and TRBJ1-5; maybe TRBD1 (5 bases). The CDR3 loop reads CASSMAGQGGSQHF. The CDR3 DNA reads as TGTGCCAGTAGTATGGCGGGTCAGGGTGGGTCCCAGCATTTT.